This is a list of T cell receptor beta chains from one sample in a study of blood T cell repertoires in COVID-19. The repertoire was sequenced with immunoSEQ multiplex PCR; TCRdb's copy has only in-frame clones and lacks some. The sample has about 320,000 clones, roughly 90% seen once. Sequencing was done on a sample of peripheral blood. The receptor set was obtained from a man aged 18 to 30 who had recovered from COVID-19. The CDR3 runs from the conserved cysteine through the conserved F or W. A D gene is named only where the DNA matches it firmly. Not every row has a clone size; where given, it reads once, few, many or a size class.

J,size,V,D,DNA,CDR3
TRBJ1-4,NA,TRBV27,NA,TGTGCCAGCATCCCCCTCGGCCGGGGGGCAACTAATGAAAAACTGTTTTTT,CASIPLGRGATNEKLFF
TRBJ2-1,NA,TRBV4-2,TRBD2,TGTGCCAGCAGCCGAGAGCGGGAGTCGGGCAATGAGCAGTTCTTC,CASSRERESGNEQFF
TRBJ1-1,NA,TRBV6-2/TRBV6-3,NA,TGTGCCAGCAGTTCCCGTCCTAACACTGAAGCTTTCTTT,CASSSRPNTEAFF
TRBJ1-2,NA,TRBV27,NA,TGTGCCAGCAGTTCCCAGGGCGTTAACTATGGCTACACCTTC,CASSSQGVNYGYTF
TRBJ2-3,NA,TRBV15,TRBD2,TGTGCCACCAGCAGCCCGTATTTGGGAGGGCCCACAGATACGCAGTATTTT,CATSSPYLGGPTDTQYF
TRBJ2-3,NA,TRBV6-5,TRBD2,TGTGCCAGCAGCTTGACTAGCGCCCCTGCAGATACGCAGTATTTT,CASSLTSAPADTQYF
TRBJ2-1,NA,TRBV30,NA,TGTGCCTGGAGTGTACTAGCCATGGGCTCCTACAATGAGCAGTTCTTC,CAWSVLAMGSYNEQFF
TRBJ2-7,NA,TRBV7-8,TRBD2,TGTGCCAGCAGTCCTGCCGGGGACTACTTTTACGAGCAGTACTTC,CASSPAGDYFYEQYF
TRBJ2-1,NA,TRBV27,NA,TGTGCCAGCAGTTTACGCGGCGGTGAGCAGTTCTTC,CASSLRGGEQFF
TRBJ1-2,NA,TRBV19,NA,TGTGCCAGTAGTAGATACCAGGGGCCGAACTATGGCTACACCTTC,CASSRYQGPNYGYTF
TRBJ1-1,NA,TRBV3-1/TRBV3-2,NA,TGTGCCAGCAGCCCTCCAGGGGAACGGACTGAAGCTTTCTTT,CASSPPGERTEAFF
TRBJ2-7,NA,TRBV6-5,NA,TGTGCCAGCAGCCTCTACCGACAGAATGACTACGAGCAGTACTTC,CASSLYRQNDYEQYF
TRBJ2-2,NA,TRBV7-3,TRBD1,TGTGCCAGCAGACGACAGGGAAACACCGGGGAGCTGTTTTTT,CASRRQGNTGELFF
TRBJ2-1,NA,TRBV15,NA,TGTGCCACCAGCAGAGATTCGTCGAGATACAATGAGCAGTTCTTC,CATSRDSSRYNEQFF
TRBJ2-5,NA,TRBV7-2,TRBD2,TGTGCCAGCAGCTTAGCCCCGACTAGCGCGGAGACCCAGTACTTC,CASSLAPTSAETQYF
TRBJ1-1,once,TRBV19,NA,TGTGCCAGTAACGTAGGGGTAACTGAAGCTTTCTTT,CASNVGVTEAFF
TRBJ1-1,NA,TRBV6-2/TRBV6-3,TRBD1,TGTGCCAGCAGTTACCCACAAGCCGGGACAGGGGACCCGCTGAACACTGAAGCTTTCTTT,CASSYPQAGTGDPLNTEAFF
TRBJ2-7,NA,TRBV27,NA,TGTGCCAGCAGTTGGGGCGGGACCTACGAGCAGTACTTC,CASSWGGTYEQYF
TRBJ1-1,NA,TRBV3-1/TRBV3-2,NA,TGTGCCAGCAGCCAAGCCCCAACTGAAGCTTTCTTT,CASSQAPTEAFF
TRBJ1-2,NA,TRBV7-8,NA,TGTGCCAGCAGCTTACAGGGTAGCTATGGCTACACCTTC,CASSLQGSYGYTF
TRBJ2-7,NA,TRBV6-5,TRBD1,TGTGCCAGCAGTTATGGACAGGGGCCTCCCTACTACGAGCAGTACTTC,CASSYGQGPPYYEQYF
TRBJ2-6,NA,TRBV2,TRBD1,TGTGCCAGCACTCTGGGCCGGGACAGGGGGACTGGGGCCAACGTCCTGACTTTC,CASTLGRDRGTGANVLTF
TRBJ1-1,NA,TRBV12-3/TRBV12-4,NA,TGTGCCAGCAGTTTAACAGCTTTCGTGGAAGCTTTCTTT,CASSLTAFVEAFF
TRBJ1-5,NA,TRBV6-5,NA,TGTGCCAGCAGTTACTCGGGGGGGTCCCATCAGCCCCAGCATTTT,CASSYSGGSHQPQHF
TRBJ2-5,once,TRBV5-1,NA,TGCGCCAGCAGCTTGGTCGCAGGGGCACACCAAGAGACCCAGTACTTC,CASSLVAGAHQETQYF
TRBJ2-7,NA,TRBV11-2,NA,TGTGCCAGCAGCTTACCCAGGGGAGTTGGGTACGAGCAGTACTTC,CASSLPRGVGYEQYF
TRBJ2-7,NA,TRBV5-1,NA,TGCGCCAGCAGCTTCCCCCCTACGACAGAGCAGTACTTC,CASSFPPTTEQYF
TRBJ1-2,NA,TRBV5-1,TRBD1,TGCGCCAGCAGCTTGGCGAGGGACAGTCATGGCTACACCTTC,CASSLARDSHGYTF